A selection of T cell receptor beta chains follows, all from one sample in a study of T cells after yellow fever vaccination. TCRdb ran MiXCR on the 5' RACE reads and lists one entry per CDR3 protein. This sample has 400,000 to 650,000 distinct CDR3 sequences, with around a fifth found just once. The sequencing here drew on PBMCs, taken roughly 20 days after the first yellow fever vaccination. Receptor source: a man between 18 and 35 years old who received the YFV17D yellow fever vaccine. Both conserved end residues are part of each CDR3. A D gene is named only where the DNA matches it firmly. Rows may omit the clone size; those that give it use once, few, many or a size class.

cdr3_nt: TGTGCCAGCAGAACAGCCCCCAGCGGGGGGATCAATGAGCAGTTCTTC; cdr3_aa: CASRTAPSGGINEQFF; clone_size: .; j_call: TRBJ2-1; v_call: TRBV7-2; d_call: TRBD2
cdr3_nt: TGCGCCAGCAGACTTCGCGACGATTCTAACACTGAAGCTTTCTTT; cdr3_aa: CASRLRDDSNTEAFF; clone_size: few; j_call: TRBJ1-1; v_call: TRBV4-1; d_call: .
cdr3_nt: TGTGCCAGCAGTGCACAGGGGGGTGGTGAAGCTTTCTTT; cdr3_aa: CASSAQGGGEAFF; clone_size: few; j_call: TRBJ1-1; v_call: TRBV27; d_call: TRBD1
cdr3_nt: TGTGCCAGCAGCGTGGGGACCATACTGGAGACAGATACGCAGTATTTT; cdr3_aa: CASSVGTILETDTQYF; clone_size: .; j_call: TRBJ2-3; v_call: TRBV9; d_call: .
cdr3_nt: TGTGCCAGCAGCTTTGACTACAATGAGCAGTTCTTC; cdr3_aa: CASSFDYNEQFF; clone_size: few; j_call: TRBJ2-1; v_call: TRBV9; d_call: .
cdr3_nt: TGCGCCAGCAGCTTGAACAGGGTTAGGGACCAGAATCGGAATGAGCAGTTCTTC; cdr3_aa: CASSLNRVRDQNRNEQFF; clone_size: .; j_call: TRBJ2-1; v_call: TRBV5-1; d_call: .
cdr3_nt: TGTGCCAGCAGTGCACAAGGGGACAGGCACTACTATGGCTACACCTTC; cdr3_aa: CASSAQGDRHYYGYTF; clone_size: few; j_call: TRBJ1-2; v_call: TRBV25-1; d_call: TRBD1
cdr3_nt: TGCGCCAGCAGCTTGGCAGGGTCGGGGTCTCAGCCCCAGCATTTT; cdr3_aa: CASSLAGSGSQPQHF; clone_size: few; j_call: TRBJ1-5; v_call: TRBV5-1; d_call: .
cdr3_nt: TGCGCCAGCAGCTTGGCCGGACTAGCGGGGGGGCGAGAGCAGTTCTTC; cdr3_aa: CASSLAGLAGGREQFF; clone_size: .; j_call: TRBJ2-1; v_call: TRBV5-1; d_call: TRBD2
cdr3_nt: TGCAGCGTTGAGGCGGGGGTTAGCACAGATACGCAGTATTTT; cdr3_aa: CSVEAGVSTDTQYF; clone_size: .; j_call: TRBJ2-3; v_call: TRBV29-1; d_call: TRBD2
cdr3_nt: TGTGCTAGTGGTTCCGCTGTAACCGGGGGCCGAGAGACCCAGTACTTC; cdr3_aa: CASGSAVTGGRETQYF; clone_size: .; j_call: TRBJ2-5; v_call: TRBV12-5; d_call: .
cdr3_nt: TGCGCCAGCAGCTGGATCCCCGAGGACGGGGAGCTGTTTTTT; cdr3_aa: CASSWIPEDGELFF; clone_size: many; j_call: TRBJ2-2; v_call: TRBV5-1; d_call: .
cdr3_nt: TGTGCCATCAGTGAGCCGCGGCGTACTCCCCATGAGCAGTTCTTC; cdr3_aa: CAISEPRRTPHEQFF; clone_size: .; j_call: TRBJ2-1; v_call: TRBV10-3; d_call: .
cdr3_nt: TGCAGTGCTGTGAGTAGCGCCCGAAGAAACATTCAGTACTTC; cdr3_aa: CSAVSSARRNIQYF; clone_size: .; j_call: TRBJ2-4; v_call: TRBV20-1; d_call: .
cdr3_nt: TGTGCCAGCAGACCGCGGACAGGAACCTATGGCTACACCTTC; cdr3_aa: CASRPRTGTYGYTF; clone_size: .; j_call: TRBJ1-2; v_call: TRBV6-1; d_call: TRBD1
cdr3_nt: TGTGCCAGCAGCCGACAGGGGAATCAGCCCCAGCATTTT; cdr3_aa: CASSRQGNQPQHF; clone_size: many; j_call: TRBJ1-5; v_call: TRBV7-9; d_call: TRBD1
cdr3_nt: TGCAGCGTTGAAGACACCCGCACAGATACGCAGTATTTT; cdr3_aa: CSVEDTRTDTQYF; clone_size: .; j_call: TRBJ2-3; v_call: TRBV29-1; d_call: .
cdr3_nt: TGTGCCAGCAGTGATCCCGGGACCTCGGTGTCCCACGAGCAGTACTTC; cdr3_aa: CASSDPGTSVSHEQYF; clone_size: few; j_call: TRBJ2-7; v_call: TRBV25-1; d_call: .
cdr3_nt: TGTGCCAGCAGCTTAGACGGGGCAGCGCAGTATTTT; cdr3_aa: CASSLDGAAQYF; clone_size: few; j_call: TRBJ2-3; v_call: TRBV7-2; d_call: .
cdr3_nt: TGTGCCAGCAGTGGGGCAGGGTTCACTGAAGCTTTCTTT; cdr3_aa: CASSGAGFTEAFF; clone_size: few; j_call: TRBJ1-1; v_call: TRBV25-1; d_call: .
cdr3_nt: TGTGCTAGTGGTTTGGTACGGGTCAGGGGAATCACTGAAGCTTTCTTT; cdr3_aa: CASGLVRVRGITEAFF; clone_size: .; j_call: TRBJ1-1; v_call: TRBV12-5; d_call: .
cdr3_nt: TGTGCCAGCAGTGTCCCCTCAATTTCCAATGAGCAGTTCTTC; cdr3_aa: CASSVPSISNEQFF; clone_size: .; j_call: TRBJ2-1; v_call: TRBV6-1; d_call: .
cdr3_nt: TGTGCCAGCAGTGAGAGGAGTTTCTATGGCTACACCTTC; cdr3_aa: CASSERSFYGYTF; clone_size: few; j_call: TRBJ1-2; v_call: TRBV25-1; d_call: .
cdr3_nt: TGCAGCGCCACAGGACAGGGGGTGAACACTGAAGCTTTCTTT; cdr3_aa: CSATGQGVNTEAFF; clone_size: .; j_call: TRBJ1-1; v_call: TRBV29-1; d_call: TRBD1
cdr3_nt: TGCAGTGCAACGACAGGAAGAGCTAGCGGGGGAGGCCAAGAGACCCAGTACTTC; cdr3_aa: CSATTGRASGGGQETQYF; clone_size: few; j_call: TRBJ2-5; v_call: TRBV20-1; d_call: TRBD2
cdr3_nt: TGTGCCAGCAGCCCCGGGTCCACCACCGGGGAGCTGTTTTTT; cdr3_aa: CASSPGSTTGELFF; clone_size: few; j_call: TRBJ2-2; v_call: TRBV12-3/TRBV12-4; d_call: .
cdr3_nt: TGCAGTGTACTAGCGGGGGGGACCGAGCAGTTCTTC; cdr3_aa: CSVLAGGTEQFF; clone_size: .; j_call: TRBJ2-1; v_call: TRBV20-1; d_call: TRBD2
cdr3_nt: TGTGCCAGTAGTATGGAGGCACTGAACACCGGGGAGCTGTTTTTT; cdr3_aa: CASSMEALNTGELFF; clone_size: .; j_call: TRBJ2-2; v_call: TRBV19; d_call: .
cdr3_nt: TGTGCCATCACTCAAAGCTCCCCGGTGGGAGGTGGAAACACCATATATTTT; cdr3_aa: CAITQSSPVGGGNTIYF; clone_size: few; j_call: TRBJ1-3; v_call: TRBV10-3; d_call: .
cdr3_nt: TGTGCCAGCAACACTGGGGGGACAGGGATGAACACTGAAGCTTTCTTT; cdr3_aa: CASNTGGTGMNTEAFF; clone_size: few; j_call: TRBJ1-1; v_call: TRBV7-9; d_call: TRBD1
cdr3_nt: TGTGCCAGTAGCAGTCTAGAAGACAGAATGAACACTGAAGCTTTCTTT; cdr3_aa: CASSSLEDRMNTEAFF; clone_size: .; j_call: TRBJ1-1; v_call: TRBV19; d_call: .
cdr3_nt: TGTGCCAGCAGCTCCACAAGGGATGGGCAGCCCCAGCATTTT; cdr3_aa: CASSSTRDGQPQHF; clone_size: few; j_call: TRBJ1-5; v_call: TRBV7-9; d_call: .
cdr3_nt: TGTGCCAGTAACCCGGAGGGAAATTACTATGGCTACACCTTC; cdr3_aa: CASNPEGNYYGYTF; clone_size: .; j_call: TRBJ1-2; v_call: TRBV19; d_call: .
cdr3_nt: TGTGCCAGCAGTTTATCGAGGGATGAGCAGTTCTTC; cdr3_aa: CASSLSRDEQFF; clone_size: .; j_call: TRBJ2-1; v_call: TRBV28; d_call: .
cdr3_nt: TGTGCCAGCAGCTTAAAGGGGTTGGATGGCTACACCTTC; cdr3_aa: CASSLKGLDGYTF; clone_size: .; j_call: TRBJ1-2; v_call: TRBV13; d_call: .
cdr3_nt: TGTGCCAGCACCCCGAGCAGGAGGGCCGGGGAGCTGTTTTTT; cdr3_aa: CASTPSRRAGELFF; clone_size: many; j_call: TRBJ2-2; v_call: TRBV12-3/TRBV12-4; d_call: .
cdr3_nt: TGCGCCAGCAGCCAAGAATCGCCGGGACTAGCGGGGAAAACTAACTCCTACGAGCAGTACTTC; cdr3_aa: CASSQESPGLAGKTNSYEQYF; clone_size: few; j_call: TRBJ2-7; v_call: TRBV4-1; d_call: TRBD2
cdr3_nt: TGTGCCAGCAGCCAAGACAAAGGGACCCTTGGGGATGAGCAGTTCTTC; cdr3_aa: CASSQDKGTLGDEQFF; clone_size: .; j_call: TRBJ2-1; v_call: TRBV3-1; d_call: .
cdr3_nt: TGCGCCAGCAGCATAGCGGCGAACACCGGGGAGCTGTTTTTT; cdr3_aa: CASSIAANTGELFF; clone_size: few; j_call: TRBJ2-2; v_call: TRBV4-3; d_call: .
cdr3_nt: TGTGCCAGCAGTTACTCGGCGGGTATGCTAACTCATGGCTACACCTTC; cdr3_aa: CASSYSAGMLTHGYTF; clone_size: few; j_call: TRBJ1-2; v_call: TRBV6-2/TRBV6-3; d_call: .
cdr3_nt: TGTGCCAGCAGTTTACTCATACGGGACTATGGCTACACCTTC; cdr3_aa: CASSLLIRDYGYTF; clone_size: few; j_call: TRBJ1-2; v_call: TRBV27; d_call: .
cdr3_nt: TGTGCCACCAGCAGAGAGGGCAGGACCGGACCCCAGTACTTC; cdr3_aa: CATSREGRTGPQYF; clone_size: .; j_call: TRBJ2-7; v_call: TRBV15; d_call: .
cdr3_nt: TGTGCCTGGCCATCTCTTGACCAGGGTGGCTATGGCTACACCTTC; cdr3_aa: CAWPSLDQGGYGYTF; clone_size: .; j_call: TRBJ1-2; v_call: TRBV7-2; d_call: .
cdr3_nt: TGTGCCAGCAGCGACGATAGGGACACCAATTCACCCCTCCACTTT; cdr3_aa: CASSDDRDTNSPLHF; clone_size: .; j_call: TRBJ1-6; v_call: TRBV5-5; d_call: .
cdr3_nt: TGCAGCGTTGAATCCGGACAGGGATCGGGGGGCTACACCTTC; cdr3_aa: CSVESGQGSGGYTF; clone_size: .; j_call: TRBJ1-2; v_call: TRBV29-1; d_call: TRBD1
cdr3_nt: TGTGCCAGCAGCACAAGGGTTTCTGGGGGGCAGTTCTTC; cdr3_aa: CASSTRVSGGQFF; clone_size: .; j_call: TRBJ2-1; v_call: TRBV7-3; d_call: .
cdr3_nt: TGCGCCAGCAGCCAGCTCTTCGGGGGAGGGGGTTCAGATACGCAGTATTTT; cdr3_aa: CASSQLFGGGGSDTQYF; clone_size: .; j_call: TRBJ2-3; v_call: TRBV4-1; d_call: .
cdr3_nt: TGTGCCAGCAGCCACGGGGGTATGGAGACCCAGTACTTC; cdr3_aa: CASSHGGMETQYF; clone_size: .; j_call: TRBJ2-5; v_call: TRBV6-1; d_call: .
cdr3_nt: TGCGCCAGCAGCGGACAGGGCGGAGATACGCAGTATTTT; cdr3_aa: CASSGQGGDTQYF; clone_size: .; j_call: TRBJ2-3; v_call: TRBV5-1; d_call: TRBD1
cdr3_nt: TGTGCCAGCAGACCGACAGGGGGAGAGCTGTTTTTT; cdr3_aa: CASRPTGGELFF; clone_size: .; j_call: TRBJ2-2; v_call: TRBV7-3; d_call: TRBD1
cdr3_nt: TGTGCCAGCAGCCGAAAACAGGGGTTCTTCCACGGGGAGCTGTTTTTT; cdr3_aa: CASSRKQGFFHGELFF; clone_size: .; j_call: TRBJ2-2; v_call: TRBV7-9; d_call: TRBD1
cdr3_nt: TGTGCCAGCAGTTACTCCCCTAGATCCACAGATACGCAGTATTTT; cdr3_aa: CASSYSPRSTDTQYF; clone_size: few; j_call: TRBJ2-3; v_call: TRBV6-5; d_call: .
cdr3_nt: TGTGCCAGCAGCCTGACAGCCCGCACAGATACGCAGTATTTT; cdr3_aa: CASSLTARTDTQYF; clone_size: .; j_call: TRBJ2-3; v_call: TRBV6-2/TRBV6-3; d_call: .
cdr3_nt: TGTGCCAGCAGCTTGGATGTGGGGACTGAAGCTTTCTTT; cdr3_aa: CASSLDVGTEAFF; clone_size: few; j_call: TRBJ1-1; v_call: TRBV5-5; d_call: .
cdr3_nt: TGTGCCAGCAACCCAGGGTCTAATGAAAAACTGTTTTTT; cdr3_aa: CASNPGSNEKLFF; clone_size: few; j_call: TRBJ1-4; v_call: TRBV6-6; d_call: .
cdr3_nt: TGCAGTGCTAGGACAGTGTACCAAGAGACCCAGTACTTC; cdr3_aa: CSARTVYQETQYF; clone_size: few; j_call: TRBJ2-5; v_call: TRBV20-1; d_call: .
cdr3_nt: TGTGCCAGCAGTTACTCGAGTGGGAGCTCTGGAAACACCATATATTTT; cdr3_aa: CASSYSSGSSGNTIYF; clone_size: .; j_call: TRBJ1-3; v_call: TRBV6-5; d_call: .
cdr3_nt: TGTGCCAGCAGACTGGGGATCTATAATTCACCCCTCCACTTT; cdr3_aa: CASRLGIYNSPLHF; clone_size: .; j_call: TRBJ1-6; v_call: TRBV27; d_call: .
cdr3_nt: TGTGCCAGCAGGCGAGCTGATTTCTCTGGAAACACCATATATTTT; cdr3_aa: CASRRADFSGNTIYF; clone_size: few; j_call: TRBJ1-3; v_call: TRBV25-1; d_call: .
cdr3_nt: TGTGCCAGCTCACCATCCACTAGCGGGGGCGTGCATACGCAGTATTTT; cdr3_aa: CASSPSTSGGVHTQYF; clone_size: .; j_call: TRBJ2-3; v_call: TRBV18; d_call: TRBD2